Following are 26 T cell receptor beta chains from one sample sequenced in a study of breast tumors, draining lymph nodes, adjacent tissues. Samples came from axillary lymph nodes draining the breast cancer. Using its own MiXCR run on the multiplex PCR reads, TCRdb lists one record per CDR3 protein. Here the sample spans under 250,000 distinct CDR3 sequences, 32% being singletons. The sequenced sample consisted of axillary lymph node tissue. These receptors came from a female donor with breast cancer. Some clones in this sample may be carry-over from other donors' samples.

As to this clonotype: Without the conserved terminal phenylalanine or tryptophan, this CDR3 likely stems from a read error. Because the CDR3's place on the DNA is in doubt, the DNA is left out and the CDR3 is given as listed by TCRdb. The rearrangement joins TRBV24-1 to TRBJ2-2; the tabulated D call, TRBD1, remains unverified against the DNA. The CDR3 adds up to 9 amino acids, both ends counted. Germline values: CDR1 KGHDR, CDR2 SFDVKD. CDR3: CATSALGDR.

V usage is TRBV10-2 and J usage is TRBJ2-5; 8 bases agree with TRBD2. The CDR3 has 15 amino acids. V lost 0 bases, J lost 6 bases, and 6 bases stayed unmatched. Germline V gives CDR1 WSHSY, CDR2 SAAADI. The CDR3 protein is CASSESGTREKTQYF. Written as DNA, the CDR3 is TGCGCCAGCAGTGAGTCGGGGACTAGAGAAAAGACCCAGTACTTC.

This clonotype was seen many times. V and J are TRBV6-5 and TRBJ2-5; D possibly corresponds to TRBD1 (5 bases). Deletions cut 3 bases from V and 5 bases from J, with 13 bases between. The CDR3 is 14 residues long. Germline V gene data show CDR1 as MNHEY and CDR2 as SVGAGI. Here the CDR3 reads CASSYERGLETQYF. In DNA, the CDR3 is TGTGCCAGCAGTTATGAAAGGGGCCTGGAGACCCAGTACTTC.

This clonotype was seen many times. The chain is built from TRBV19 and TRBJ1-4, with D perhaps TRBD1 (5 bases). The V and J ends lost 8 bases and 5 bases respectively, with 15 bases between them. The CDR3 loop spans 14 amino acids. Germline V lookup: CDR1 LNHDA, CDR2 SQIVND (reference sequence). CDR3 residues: CASASGGRNEKLFF. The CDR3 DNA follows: TGTGCCAGTGCCTCGGGGGGACGGAATGAAAAACTGTTTTTT. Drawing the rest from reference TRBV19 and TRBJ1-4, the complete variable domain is DGGITQSPKYLFRKEGQNVTLSCEQNLNHDAMYWYRQDPGQGLRLIYYSQIVNDFQKGDIAEGYSVSREKKESFPLTVTSAQKNPTAFYLCASASGGRNEKLFFGSGTQLSVL.

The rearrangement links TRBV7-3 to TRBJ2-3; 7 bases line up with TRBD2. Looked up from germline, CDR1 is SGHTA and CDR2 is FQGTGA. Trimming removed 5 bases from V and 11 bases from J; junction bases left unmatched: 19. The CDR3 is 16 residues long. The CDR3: CASSRSGISSYNEQYF. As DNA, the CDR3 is TGTGCCAGCAGCCGGAGCGGGATAAGCTCCTACAATGAGCAGTATTTT.

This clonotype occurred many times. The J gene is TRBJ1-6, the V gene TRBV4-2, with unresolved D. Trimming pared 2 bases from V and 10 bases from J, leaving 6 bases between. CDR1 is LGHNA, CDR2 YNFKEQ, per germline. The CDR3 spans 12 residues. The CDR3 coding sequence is TGTGCCAGCAGCCAATTACGGTCACCCCTCCACTTT. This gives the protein CASSQLRSPLHF.

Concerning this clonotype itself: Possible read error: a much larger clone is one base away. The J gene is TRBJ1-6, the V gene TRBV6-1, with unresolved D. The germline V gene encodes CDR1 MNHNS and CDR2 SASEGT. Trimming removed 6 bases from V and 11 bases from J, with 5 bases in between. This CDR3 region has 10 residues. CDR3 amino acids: CASRRPPLHF. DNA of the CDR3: TGTGCCAGCAGGCGCCCACCCCTCCACTTT.

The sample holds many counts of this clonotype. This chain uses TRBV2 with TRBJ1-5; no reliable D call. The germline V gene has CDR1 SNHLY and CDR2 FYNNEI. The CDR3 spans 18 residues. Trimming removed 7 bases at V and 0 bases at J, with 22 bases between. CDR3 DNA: TGTGCCAGCAAACAGATACCAACCTTTGACTATAGCAATCAGCCCCAGCATTTT. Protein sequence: CASKQIPTFDYSNQPQHF.

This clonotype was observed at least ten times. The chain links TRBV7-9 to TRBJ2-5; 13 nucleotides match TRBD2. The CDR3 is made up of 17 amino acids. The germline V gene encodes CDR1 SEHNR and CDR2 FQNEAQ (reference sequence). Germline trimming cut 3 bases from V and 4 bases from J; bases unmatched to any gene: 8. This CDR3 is CASSFRLAGGQPETQYF. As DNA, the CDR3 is TGTGCCAGCAGCTTCAGACTAGCGGGAGGCCAGCCAGAGACCCAGTACTTC.

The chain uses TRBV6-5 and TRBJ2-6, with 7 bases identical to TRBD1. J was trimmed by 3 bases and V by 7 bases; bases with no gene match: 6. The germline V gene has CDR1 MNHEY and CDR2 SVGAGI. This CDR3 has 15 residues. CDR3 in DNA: TGTGCCAGCAAACTAGGGGGCGGTGGGGCCAACGTCCTGACTTTC. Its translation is CASKLGGGGANVLTF.

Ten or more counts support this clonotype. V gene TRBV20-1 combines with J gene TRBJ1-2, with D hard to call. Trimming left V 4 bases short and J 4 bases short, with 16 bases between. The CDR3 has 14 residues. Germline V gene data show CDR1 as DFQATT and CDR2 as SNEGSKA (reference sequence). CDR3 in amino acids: CSAKTADGGYGYTF. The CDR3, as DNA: TGCAGTGCTAAAACGGCGGACGGTGGCTATGGCTACACCTTC.

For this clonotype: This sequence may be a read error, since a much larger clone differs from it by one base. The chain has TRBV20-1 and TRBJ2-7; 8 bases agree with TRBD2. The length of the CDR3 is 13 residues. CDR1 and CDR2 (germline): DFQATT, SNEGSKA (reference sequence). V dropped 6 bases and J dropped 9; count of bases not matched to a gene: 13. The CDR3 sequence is CSAQSGSLGAQYF. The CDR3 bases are TGCAGTGCCCAGAGCGGGAGTCTGGGGGCGCAGTACTTC.

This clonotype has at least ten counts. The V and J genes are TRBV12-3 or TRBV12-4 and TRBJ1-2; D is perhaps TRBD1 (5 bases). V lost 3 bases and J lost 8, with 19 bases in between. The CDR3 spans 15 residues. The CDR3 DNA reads TGTGCCAGCAGTTTCTTTGCCCCAGGGAGGAACGGCTACACCTTC. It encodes CASSFFAPGRNGYTF.

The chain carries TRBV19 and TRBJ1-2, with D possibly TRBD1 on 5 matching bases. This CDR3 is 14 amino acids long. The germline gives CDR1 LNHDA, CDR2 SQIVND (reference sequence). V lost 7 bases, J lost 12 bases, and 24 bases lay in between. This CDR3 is CASNARGAHSGNTF. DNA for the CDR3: TGTGCCAGTAACGCACGAGGGGCCCACTCTGGAAACACCTTC.

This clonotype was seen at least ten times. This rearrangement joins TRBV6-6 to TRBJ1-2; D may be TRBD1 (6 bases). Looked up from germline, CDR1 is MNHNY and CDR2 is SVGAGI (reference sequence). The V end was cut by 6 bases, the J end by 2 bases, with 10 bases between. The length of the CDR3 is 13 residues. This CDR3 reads CASSRTANYGYTF. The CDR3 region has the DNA TGTGCCAGCAGCCGGACAGCAAACTATGGCTACACCTTC.

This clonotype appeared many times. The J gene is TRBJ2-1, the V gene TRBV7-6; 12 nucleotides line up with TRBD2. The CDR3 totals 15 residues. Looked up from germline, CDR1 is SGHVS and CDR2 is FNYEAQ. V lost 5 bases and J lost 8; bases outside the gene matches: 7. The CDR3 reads CASSTTSGSFDEQFF. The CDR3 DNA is TGTGCCAGCAGCACGACTAGCGGGAGTTTCGATGAGCAGTTCTTC.

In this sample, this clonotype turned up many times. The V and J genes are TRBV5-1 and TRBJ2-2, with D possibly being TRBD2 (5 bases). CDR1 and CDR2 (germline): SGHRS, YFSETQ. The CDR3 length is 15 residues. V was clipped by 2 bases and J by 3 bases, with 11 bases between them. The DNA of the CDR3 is TGCGCCAGCAGCTTTTTCGGGGAACACACCGGGGAGCTGTTTTTT. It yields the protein CASSFFGEHTGELFF.

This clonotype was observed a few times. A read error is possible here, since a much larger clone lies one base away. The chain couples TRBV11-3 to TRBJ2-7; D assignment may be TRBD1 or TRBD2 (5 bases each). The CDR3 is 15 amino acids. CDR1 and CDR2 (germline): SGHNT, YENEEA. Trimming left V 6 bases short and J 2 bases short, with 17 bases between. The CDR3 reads CASSLTTRGPYEQYF. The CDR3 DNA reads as TGTGCCAGCAGTCTTACGACCCGGGGACCCTACGAGCAGTACTTC.

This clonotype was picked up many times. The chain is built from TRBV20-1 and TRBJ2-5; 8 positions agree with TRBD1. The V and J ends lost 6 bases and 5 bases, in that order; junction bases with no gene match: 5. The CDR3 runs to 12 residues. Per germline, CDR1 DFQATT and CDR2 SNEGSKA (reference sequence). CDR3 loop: CSADRGEETQYF. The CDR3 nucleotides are TGCAGTGCCGACAGGGGAGAGGAGACCCAGTACTTC.

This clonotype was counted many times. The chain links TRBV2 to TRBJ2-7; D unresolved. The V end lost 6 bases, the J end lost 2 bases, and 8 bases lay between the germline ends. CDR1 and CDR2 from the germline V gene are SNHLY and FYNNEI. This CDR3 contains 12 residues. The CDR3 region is CASRGRTYEQYF. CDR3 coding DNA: TGTGCCAGCAGAGGCCGCACCTACGAGCAGTACTTC. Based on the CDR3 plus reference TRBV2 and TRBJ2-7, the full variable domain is EPEVTQTPSHQVTQMGQEVILRCVPISNHLYFYWYRQILGQKVEFLVSFYNNEISEKSEIFDDQFSVERPDGSNFTLKIRSTKLEDSAMYFCASRGRTYEQYFGPGTRLTVT.

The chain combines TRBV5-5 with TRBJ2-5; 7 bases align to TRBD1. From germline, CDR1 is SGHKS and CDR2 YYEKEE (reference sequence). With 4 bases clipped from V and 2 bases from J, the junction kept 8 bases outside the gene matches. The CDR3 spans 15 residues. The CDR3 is CASSEGTARQETQYF. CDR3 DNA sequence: TGTGCCAGCAGCGAGGGGACAGCGAGACAAGAGACCCAGTACTTC.

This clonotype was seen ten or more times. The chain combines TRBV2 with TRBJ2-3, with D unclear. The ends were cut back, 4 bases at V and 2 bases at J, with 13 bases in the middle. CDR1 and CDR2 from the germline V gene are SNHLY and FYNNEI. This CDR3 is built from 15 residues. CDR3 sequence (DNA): TGTGCCAGCAGTGCGGGTCAGCCAGTCACAGATACGCAGTATTTT. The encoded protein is CASSAGQPVTDTQYF.

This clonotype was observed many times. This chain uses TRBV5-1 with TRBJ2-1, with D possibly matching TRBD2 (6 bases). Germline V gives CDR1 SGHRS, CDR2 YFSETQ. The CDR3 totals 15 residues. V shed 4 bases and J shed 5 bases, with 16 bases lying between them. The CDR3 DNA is TGCGCCAGCAGCCCCCAATGGGGACTCCACAATGAGCAGTTCTTC. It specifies CASSPQWGLHNEQFF.

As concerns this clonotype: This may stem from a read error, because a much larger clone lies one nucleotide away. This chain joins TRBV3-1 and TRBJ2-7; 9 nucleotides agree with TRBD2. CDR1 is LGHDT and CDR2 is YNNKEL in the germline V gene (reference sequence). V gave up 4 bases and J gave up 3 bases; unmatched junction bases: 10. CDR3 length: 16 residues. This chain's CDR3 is CASSRAGLAGNYEQYF. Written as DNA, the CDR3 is TGTGCCAGCAGCCGAGCCGGGCTAGCGGGAAACTACGAGCAGTACTTC.

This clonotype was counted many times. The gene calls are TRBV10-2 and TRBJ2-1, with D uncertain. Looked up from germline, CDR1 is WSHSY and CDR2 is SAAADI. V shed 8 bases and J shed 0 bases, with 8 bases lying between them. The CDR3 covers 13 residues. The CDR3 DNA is TGCGCCAGCCAAGAGAGCTCCTACAATGAGCAGTTCTTC. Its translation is CASQESSYNEQFF.

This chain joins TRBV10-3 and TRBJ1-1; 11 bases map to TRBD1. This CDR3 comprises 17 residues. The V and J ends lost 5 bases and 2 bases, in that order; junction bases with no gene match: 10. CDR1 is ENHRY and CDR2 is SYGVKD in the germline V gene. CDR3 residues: CAISTRDRGSGNTEAFF. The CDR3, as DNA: TGTGCCATCAGTACCCGGGACAGGGGGTCTGGAAACACTGAAGCTTTCTTT.